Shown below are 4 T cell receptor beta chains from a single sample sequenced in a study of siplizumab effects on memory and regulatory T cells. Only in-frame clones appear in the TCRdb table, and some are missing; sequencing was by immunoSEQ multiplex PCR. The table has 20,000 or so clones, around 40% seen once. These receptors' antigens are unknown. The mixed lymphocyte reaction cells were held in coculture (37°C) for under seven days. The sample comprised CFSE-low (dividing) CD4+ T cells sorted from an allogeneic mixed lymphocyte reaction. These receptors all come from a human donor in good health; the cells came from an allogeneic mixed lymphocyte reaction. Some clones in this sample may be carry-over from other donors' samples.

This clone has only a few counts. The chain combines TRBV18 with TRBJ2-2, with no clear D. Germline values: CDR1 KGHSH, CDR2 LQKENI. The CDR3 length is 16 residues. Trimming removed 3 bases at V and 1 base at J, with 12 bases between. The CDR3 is CASSPNRAGNTGELFF. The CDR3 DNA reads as TGTGCCAGCTCACCTAATCGGGCAGGGAACACCGGGGAGCTGTTTTTT.

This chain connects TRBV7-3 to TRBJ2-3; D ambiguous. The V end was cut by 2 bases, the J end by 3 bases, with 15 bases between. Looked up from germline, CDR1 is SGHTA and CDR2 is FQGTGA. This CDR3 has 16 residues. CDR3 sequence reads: CASSLYGSIGTDTQYF. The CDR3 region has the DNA TGTGCCAGCAGCTTATATGGATCAATAGGAACAGATACGCAGTATTTT.

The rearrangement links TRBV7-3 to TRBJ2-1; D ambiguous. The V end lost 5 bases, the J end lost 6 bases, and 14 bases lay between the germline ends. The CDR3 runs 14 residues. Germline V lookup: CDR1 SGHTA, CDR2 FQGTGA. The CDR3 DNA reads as TGTGCCAGCAGCGTCGGAGTTCCAGCCAATGAGCAGTTCTTC. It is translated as CASSVGVPANEQFF.

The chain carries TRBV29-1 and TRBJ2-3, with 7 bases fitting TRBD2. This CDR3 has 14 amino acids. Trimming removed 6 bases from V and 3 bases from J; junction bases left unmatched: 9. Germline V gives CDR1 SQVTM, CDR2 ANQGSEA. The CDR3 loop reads CSVGRSKGTDTQYF. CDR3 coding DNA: TGCAGCGTCGGGAGGAGTAAGGGAACAGATACGCAGTATTTT.